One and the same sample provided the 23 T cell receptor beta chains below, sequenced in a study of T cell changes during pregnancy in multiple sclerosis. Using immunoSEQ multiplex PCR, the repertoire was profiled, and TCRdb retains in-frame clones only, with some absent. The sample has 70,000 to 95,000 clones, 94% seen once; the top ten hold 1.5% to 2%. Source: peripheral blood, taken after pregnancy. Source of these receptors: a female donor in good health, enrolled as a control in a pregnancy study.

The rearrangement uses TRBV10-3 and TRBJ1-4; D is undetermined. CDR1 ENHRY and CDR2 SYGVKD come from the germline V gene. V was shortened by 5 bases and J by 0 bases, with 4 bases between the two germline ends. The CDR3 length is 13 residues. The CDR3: CAISLTTNEKLFF. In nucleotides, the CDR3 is TGTGCCATCAGTCTTACAACTAATGAAAAACTGTTTTTT.

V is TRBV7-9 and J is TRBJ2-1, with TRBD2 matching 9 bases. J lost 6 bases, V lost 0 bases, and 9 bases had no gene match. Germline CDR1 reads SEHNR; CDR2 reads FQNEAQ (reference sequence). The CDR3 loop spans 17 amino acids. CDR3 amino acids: CASSLAYGLARGNEQFF. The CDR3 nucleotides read TGTGCCAGCAGCTTAGCGTACGGACTAGCGAGAGGCAATGAGCAGTTCTTC.

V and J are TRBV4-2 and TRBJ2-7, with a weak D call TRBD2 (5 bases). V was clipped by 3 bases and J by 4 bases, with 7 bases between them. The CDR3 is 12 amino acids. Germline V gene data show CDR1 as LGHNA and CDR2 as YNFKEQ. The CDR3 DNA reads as TGTGCCAGCAGCCAGGACTCATACGAGCAGTACTTC. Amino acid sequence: CASSQDSYEQYF.

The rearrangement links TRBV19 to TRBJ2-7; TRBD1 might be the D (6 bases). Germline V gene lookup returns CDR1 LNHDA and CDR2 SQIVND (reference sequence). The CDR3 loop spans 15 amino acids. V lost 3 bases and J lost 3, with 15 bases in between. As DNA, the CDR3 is TGTGCCAGTAGTATGTTCAGGGGCCAGATCTACGAGCAGTACTTC. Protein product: CASSMFRGQIYEQYF. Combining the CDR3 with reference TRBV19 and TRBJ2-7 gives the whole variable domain DGGITQSPKYLFRKEGQNVTLSCEQNLNHDAMYWYRQDPGQGLRLIYYSQIVNDFQKGDIAEGYSVSREKKESFPLTVTSAQKNPTAFYLCASSMFRGQIYEQYFGPGTRLTVT.

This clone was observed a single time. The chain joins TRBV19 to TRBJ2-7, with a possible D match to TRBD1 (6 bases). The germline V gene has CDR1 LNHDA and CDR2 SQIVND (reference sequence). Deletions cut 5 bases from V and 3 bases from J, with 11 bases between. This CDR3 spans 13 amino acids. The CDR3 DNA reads TGTGCCAGTAGTCCAGGGGAAGGCTACGAGCAGTACTTC. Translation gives CASSPGEGYEQYF.

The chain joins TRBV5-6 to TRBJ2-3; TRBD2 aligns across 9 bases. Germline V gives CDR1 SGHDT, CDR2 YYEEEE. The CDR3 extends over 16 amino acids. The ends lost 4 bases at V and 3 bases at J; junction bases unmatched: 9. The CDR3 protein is CASSRRGTSRTDTQYF. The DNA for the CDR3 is TGTGCCAGCAGCCGCCGGGGGACTAGCAGGACAGATACGCAGTATTTT.

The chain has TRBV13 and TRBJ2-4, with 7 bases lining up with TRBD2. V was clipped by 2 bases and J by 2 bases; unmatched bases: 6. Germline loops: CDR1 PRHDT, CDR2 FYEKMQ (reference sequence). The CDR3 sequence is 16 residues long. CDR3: CASSLRGRATKNIQYF. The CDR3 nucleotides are TGTGCCAGCAGCTTAAGAGGGAGGGCAACCAAAAACATTCAGTACTTC.

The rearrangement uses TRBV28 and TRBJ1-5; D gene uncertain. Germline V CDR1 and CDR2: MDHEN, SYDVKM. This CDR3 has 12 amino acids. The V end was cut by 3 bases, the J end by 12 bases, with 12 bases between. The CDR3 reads CASSLEGSIQHF. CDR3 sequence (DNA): TGTGCCAGCAGTTTGGAGGGTTCGATCCAGCATTTT.

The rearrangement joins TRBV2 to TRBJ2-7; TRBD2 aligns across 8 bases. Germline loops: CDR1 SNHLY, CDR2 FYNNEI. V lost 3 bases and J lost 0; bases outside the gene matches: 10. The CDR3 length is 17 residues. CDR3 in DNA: TGTGCCAGCAGTGAGTTATCTAGCGGGTCTACCTCCTACGAGCAGTACTTC. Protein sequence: CASSELSSGSTSYEQYF.

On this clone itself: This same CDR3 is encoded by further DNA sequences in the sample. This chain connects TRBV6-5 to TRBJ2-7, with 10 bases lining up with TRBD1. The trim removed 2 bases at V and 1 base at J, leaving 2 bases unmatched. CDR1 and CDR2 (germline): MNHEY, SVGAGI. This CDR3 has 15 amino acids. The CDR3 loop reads CASSYRDRGSYEQYF. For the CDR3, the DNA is TGTGCCAGCAGTTACCGGGACAGGGGTTCCTACGAGCAGTACTTC.

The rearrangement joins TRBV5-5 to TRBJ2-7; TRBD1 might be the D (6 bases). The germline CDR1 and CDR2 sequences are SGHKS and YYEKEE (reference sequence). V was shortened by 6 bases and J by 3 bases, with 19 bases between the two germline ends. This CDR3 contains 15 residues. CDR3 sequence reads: CASIGEVGGIYEQYF. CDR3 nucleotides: TGTGCCAGCATCGGCGAGGTAGGGGGTATCTACGAGCAGTACTTC.

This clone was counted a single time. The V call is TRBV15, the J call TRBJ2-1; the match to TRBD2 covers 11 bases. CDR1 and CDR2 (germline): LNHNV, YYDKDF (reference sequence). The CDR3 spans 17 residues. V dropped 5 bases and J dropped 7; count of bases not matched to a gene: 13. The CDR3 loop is CATSPTTVAGGLNEQFF. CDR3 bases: TGTGCCACCAGCCCTACGACGGTAGCGGGAGGGCTGAATGAGCAGTTCTTC.

The CDR3 is CASSSRQGETQYF. CDR3 sequence (DNA): TGTGCCAGCAGCTCCCGACAGGGGGAGACCCAGTACTTC. The chain recombines TRBV7-8 with TRBJ2-5; 8 nucleotides align to TRBD1. V shed 4 bases and J 5 bases; nucleotides not matched to a gene: 3. Germline loops: CDR1 SGHVS, CDR2 FQNEAQ. This CDR3 has 13 residues.

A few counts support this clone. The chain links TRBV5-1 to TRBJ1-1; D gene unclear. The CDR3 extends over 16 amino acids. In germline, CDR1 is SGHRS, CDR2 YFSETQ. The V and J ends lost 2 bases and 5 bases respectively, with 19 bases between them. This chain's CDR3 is CASSLEVSGIGTEAFF. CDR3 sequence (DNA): TGCGCCAGCAGCTTAGAGGTATCGGGAATTGGGACTGAAGCTTTCTTT.

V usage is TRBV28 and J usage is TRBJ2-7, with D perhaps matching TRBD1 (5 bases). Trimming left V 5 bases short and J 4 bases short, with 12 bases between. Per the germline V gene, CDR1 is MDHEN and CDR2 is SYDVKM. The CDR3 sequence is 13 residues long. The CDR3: CASSPLRGYEQYF. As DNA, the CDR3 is TGTGCCAGCAGTCCCCTAAGGGGTTACGAGCAGTACTTC.

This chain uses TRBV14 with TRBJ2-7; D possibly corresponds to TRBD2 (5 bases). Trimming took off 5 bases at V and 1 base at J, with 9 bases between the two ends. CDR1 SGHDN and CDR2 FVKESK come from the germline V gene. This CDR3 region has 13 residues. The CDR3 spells CASSGEQSYEQYF. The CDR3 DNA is TGTGCCAGCAGCGGGGAGCAGTCCTACGAGCAGTACTTC.

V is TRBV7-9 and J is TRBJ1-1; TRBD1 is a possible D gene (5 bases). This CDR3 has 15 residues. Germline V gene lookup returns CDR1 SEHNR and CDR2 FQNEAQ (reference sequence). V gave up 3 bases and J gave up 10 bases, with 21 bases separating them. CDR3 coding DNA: TGTGCCAGCAGCTTTGAATATCAAGTGGGGCCTAGAGCTTTCTTT. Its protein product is CASSFEYQVGPRAFF.

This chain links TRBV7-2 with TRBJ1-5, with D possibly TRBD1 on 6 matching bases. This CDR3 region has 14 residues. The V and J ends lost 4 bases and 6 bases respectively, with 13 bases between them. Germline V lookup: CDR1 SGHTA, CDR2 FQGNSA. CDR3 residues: CASSSQPQGQPQHF. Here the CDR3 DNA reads TGTGCCAGCAGCTCCCAACCACAGGGTCAGCCCCAGCATTTT.

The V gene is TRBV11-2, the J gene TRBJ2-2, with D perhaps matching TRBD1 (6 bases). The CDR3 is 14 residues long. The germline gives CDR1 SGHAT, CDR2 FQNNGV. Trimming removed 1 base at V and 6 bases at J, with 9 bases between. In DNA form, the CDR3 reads TGTGCCAGCAGCTTAGTCAAGGGGGCCGGGGAGCTGTTTTTT. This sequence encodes CASSLVKGAGELFF.

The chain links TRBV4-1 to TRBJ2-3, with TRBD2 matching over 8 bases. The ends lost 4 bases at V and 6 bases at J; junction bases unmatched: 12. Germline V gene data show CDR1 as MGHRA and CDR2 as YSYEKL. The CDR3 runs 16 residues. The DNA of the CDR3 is TGCGCCAGCAGCCTTCAGCGGGAGACATTACAGGATACGCAGTATTTT. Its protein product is CASSLQRETLQDTQYF.

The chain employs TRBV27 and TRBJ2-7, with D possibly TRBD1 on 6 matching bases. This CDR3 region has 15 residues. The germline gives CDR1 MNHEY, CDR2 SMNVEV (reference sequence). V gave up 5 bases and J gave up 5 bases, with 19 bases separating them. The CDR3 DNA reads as TGTGCCAGCAGTCCCGACATGAGGGGGTTACACGAGCAGTACTTC. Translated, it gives CASSPDMRGLHEQYF.

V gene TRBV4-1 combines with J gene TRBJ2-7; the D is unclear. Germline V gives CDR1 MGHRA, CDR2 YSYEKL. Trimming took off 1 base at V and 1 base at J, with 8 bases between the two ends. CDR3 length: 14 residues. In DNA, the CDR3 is TGCGCCAGCAGCCAAGGTCCGGTATCCTACGAGCAGTACTTC. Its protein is CASSQGPVSYEQYF.

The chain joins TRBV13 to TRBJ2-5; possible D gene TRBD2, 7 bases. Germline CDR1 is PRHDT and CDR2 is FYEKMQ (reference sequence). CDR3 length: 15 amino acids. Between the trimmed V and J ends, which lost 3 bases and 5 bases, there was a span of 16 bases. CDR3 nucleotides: TGTGCCAGCAGCTTCTCCCCGGGGGGCAGGGAGACCCAGTACTTC. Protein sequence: CASSFSPGGRETQYF. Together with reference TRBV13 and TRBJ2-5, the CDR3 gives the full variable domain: AAGVIQSPRHLIKEKRETATLKCYPIPRHDTVYWYQQGPGQDPQFLISFYEKMQSDKGSIPDRFSAQQFSDYHSELNMSSLELGDSALYFCASSFSPGGRETQYFGPGTRLLVL.